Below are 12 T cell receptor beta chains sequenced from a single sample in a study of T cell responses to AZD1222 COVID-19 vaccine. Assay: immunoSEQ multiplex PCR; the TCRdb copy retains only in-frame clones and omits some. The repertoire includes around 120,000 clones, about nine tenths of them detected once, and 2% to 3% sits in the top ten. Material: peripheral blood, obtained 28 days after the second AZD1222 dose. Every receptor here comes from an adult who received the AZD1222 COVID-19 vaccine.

In DNA, the CDR3 is TGCGCCAGCAGCCAAGGGCCCTCAGGTGCAACTAATGAAAAACTGTTTTTT. This gives the protein CASSQGPSGATNEKLFF. This chain joins TRBV4-3 and TRBJ1-4; D unresolved. There are 17 residues in the CDR3. V was pared by 1 base and J by 0 bases, with 12 bases between. Germline V gene lookup returns CDR1 LGHNA and CDR2 YSLEER.

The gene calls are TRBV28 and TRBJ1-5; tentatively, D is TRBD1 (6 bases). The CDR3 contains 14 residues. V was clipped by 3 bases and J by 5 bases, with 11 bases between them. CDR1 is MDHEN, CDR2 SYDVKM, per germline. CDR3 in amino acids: CASSFSGDYQPQHF. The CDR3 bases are TGTGCCAGCAGTTTTTCAGGGGATTATCAGCCCCAGCATTTT.

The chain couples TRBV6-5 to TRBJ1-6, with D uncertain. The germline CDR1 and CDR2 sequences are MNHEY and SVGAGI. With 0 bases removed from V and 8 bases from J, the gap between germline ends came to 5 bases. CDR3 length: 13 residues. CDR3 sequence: CASSYSTDSPLHF. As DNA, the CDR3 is TGTGCCAGCAGTTACTCGACGGATTCACCCCTCCACTTT.

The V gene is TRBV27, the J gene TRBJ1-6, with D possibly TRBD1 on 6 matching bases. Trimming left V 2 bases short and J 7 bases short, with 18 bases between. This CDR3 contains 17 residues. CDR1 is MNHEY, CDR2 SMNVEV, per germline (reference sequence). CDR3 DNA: TGTGCCAGCAGTTTAATAGGACAAGGGACATCCAATTCACCCCTCCACTTT. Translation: CASSLIGQGTSNSPLHF.

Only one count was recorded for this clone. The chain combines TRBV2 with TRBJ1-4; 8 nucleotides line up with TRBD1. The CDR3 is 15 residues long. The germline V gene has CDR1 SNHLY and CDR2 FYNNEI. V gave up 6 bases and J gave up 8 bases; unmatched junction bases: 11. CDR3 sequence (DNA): TGTGCCAGCAGGCGCACGGGACAGGCAGACGAAAAACTGTTTTTT. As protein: CASRRTGQADEKLFF.

The CDR3 DNA is TGTGCCAGCTCTCAGGGGCACGGGGACGAGCAGTACTTC. This codes for CASSQGHGDEQYF. The chain employs TRBV18 and TRBJ2-7, with D maybe TRBD1 (6 bases). The CDR3 spans 13 residues. The germline V and J ends were trimmed by 6 bases and 5 bases, with 14 bases remaining between them. Germline CDR1 and CDR2: KGHSH and LQKENI. Variable domain in full (rest from reference TRBV18 and TRBJ2-7): NAGVMQNPRHLVRRRGQEARLRCSPMKGHSHVYWYRQLPEEGLKFMVYLQKENIIDESGMPKERFSAEFPKEGPSILRIQQVVRGDSAAYFCASSQGHGDEQYFGPGTRLTVT.

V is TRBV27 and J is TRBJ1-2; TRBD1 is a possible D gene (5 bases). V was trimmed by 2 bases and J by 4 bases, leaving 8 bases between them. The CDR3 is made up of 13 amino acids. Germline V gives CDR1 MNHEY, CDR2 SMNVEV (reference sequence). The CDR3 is CASSLDRSYGYTF. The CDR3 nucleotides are TGTGCCAGCAGTTTAGACAGATCCTATGGCTACACCTTC.

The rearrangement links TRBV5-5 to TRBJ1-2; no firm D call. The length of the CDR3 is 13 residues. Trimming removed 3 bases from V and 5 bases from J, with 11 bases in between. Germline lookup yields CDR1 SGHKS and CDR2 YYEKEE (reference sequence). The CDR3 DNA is TGTGCCAGCAGCTCCCGGACGGATTATGGCTACACCTTC. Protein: CASSSRTDYGYTF.

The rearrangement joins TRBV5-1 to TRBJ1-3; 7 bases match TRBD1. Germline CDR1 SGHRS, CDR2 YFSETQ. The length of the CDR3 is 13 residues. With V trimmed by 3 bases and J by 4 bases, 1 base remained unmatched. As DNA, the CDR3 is TGCGCCAGCAGCTCGGGACAGGGAAACACCATATATTTT. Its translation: CASSSGQGNTIYF. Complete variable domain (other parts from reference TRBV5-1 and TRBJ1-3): KAGVTQTPRYLIKTRGQQVTLSCSPISGHRSVSWYQQTPGQGLQFLFEYFSETQRNKGNFPGRFSGRQFSNSRSEMNVSTLELGDSALYLCASSSGQGNTIYFGEGSWLTVV.

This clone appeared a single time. In DNA form, the CDR3 reads TGTGCCAGCAGCCCCTCCTTCACCCCGGGCCCTGAAGCTTTCTTT. Amino acids: CASSPSFTPGPEAFF. The genes are TRBV7-6 and TRBJ1-1, with D unresolved. The CDR3 sequence is 15 residues long. The germline V and J ends were trimmed by 5 bases and 6 bases, with 19 bases remaining between them. CDR1 is SGHVS, CDR2 FNYEAQ, per germline.

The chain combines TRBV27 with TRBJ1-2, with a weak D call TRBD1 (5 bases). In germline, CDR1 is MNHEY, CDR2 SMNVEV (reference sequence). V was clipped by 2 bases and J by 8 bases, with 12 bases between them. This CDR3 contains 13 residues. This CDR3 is CASSLGRRGGYTF. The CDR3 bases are TGTGCCAGCAGTTTAGGACGTAGGGGAGGCTACACCTTC.

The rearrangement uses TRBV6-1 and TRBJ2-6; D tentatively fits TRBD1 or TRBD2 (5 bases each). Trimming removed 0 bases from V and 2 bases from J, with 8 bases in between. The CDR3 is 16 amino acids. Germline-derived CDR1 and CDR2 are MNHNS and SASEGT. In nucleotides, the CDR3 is TGTGCCAGCAGTGAAGCGCTGGGACCTGGGGCCAACGTCCTGACTTTC. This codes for CASSEALGPGANVLTF.